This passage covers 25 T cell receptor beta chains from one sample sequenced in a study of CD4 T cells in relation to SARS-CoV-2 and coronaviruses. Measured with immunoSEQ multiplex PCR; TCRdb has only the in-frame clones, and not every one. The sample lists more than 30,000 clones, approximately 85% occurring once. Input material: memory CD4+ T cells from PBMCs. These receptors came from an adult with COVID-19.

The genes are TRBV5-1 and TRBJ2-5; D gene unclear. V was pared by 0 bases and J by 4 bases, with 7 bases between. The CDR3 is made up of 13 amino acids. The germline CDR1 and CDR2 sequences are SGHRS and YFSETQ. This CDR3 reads CASSLAEVETQYF. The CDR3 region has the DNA TGCGCCAGCAGCTTGGCCGAGGTAGAGACCCAGTACTTC.

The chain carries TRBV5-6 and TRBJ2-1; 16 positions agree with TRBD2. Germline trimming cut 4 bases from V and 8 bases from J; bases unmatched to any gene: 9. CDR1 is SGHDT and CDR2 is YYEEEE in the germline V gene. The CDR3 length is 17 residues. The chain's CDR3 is CASSRGLAGGADHEQFF. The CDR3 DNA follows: TGTGCCAGCAGCAGGGGACTAGCGGGAGGGGCTGATCATGAGCAGTTCTTC.

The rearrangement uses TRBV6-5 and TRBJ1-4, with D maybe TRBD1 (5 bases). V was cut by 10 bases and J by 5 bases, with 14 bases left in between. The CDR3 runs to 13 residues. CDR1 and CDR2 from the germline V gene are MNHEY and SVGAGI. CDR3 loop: CATHRDLNEKLFF. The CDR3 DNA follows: TGTGCCACTCACCGGGACCTAAATGAAAAACTGTTTTTT.

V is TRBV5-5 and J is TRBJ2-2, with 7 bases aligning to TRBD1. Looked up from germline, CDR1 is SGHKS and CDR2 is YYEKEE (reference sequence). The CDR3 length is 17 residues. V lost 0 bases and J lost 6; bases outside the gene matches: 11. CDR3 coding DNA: TGTGCCAGCAGCTTGGATTTGAGACAGGGCATGTCCGGGGAGCTGTTTTTT. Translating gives CASSLDLRQGMSGELFF.

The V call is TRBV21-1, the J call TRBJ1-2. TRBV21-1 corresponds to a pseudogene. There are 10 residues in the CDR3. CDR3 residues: CASSTPRAHF. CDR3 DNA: TGTGCCAGCAGCACTCCCCGGGCCCACTTC.

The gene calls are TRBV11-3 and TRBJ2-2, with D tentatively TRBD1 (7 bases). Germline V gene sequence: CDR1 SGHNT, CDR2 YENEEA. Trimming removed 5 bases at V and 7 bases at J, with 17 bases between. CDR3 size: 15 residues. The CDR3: CASSVQGGRGGELFF. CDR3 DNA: TGTGCCAGCAGCGTCCAGGGGGGCCGAGGCGGGGAGCTGTTTTTT.

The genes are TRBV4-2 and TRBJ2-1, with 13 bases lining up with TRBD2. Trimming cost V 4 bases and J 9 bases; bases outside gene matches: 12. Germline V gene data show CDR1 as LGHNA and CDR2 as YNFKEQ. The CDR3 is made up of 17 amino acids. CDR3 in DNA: TGTGCCAGCAGCCGAAACCCACTAGCGGGAGGGGTCAGTGAGCAGTTCTTC. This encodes CASSRNPLAGGVSEQFF.

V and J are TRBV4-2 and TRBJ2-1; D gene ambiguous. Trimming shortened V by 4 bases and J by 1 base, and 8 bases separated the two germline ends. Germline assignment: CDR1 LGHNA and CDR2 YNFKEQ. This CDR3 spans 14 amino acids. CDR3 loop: CASSPSFSYNEQFF. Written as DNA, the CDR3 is TGTGCCAGCAGCCCATCGTTTTCCTACAATGAGCAGTTCTTC.

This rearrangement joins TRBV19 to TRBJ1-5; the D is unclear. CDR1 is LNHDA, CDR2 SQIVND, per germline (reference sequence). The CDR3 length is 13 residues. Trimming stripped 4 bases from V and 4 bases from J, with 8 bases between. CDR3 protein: CASSKDRNQPQHF. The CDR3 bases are TGTGCCAGTAGTAAAGACCGAAATCAGCCCCAGCATTTT.

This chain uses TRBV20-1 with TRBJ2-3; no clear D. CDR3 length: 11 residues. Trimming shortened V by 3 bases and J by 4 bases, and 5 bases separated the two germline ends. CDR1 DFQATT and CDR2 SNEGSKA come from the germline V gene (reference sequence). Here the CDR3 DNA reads TGCAGTGCTAGCTGGGCAGATACGCAGTATTTT. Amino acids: CSASWADTQYF.

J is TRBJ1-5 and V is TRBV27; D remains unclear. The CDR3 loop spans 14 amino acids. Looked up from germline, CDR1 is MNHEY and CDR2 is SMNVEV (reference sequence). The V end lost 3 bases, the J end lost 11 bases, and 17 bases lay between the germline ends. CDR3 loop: CASSFSATGWAQHF. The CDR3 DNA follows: TGTGCCAGCAGTTTCTCCGCGACGGGATGGGCCCAGCATTTT.

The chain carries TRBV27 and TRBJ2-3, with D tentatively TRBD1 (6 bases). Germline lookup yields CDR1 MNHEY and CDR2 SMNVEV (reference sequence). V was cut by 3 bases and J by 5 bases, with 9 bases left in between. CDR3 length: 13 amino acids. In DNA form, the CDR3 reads TGTGCCAGCAGTTTTAGAGGGGGAGATACGCAGTATTTT. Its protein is CASSFRGGDTQYF.

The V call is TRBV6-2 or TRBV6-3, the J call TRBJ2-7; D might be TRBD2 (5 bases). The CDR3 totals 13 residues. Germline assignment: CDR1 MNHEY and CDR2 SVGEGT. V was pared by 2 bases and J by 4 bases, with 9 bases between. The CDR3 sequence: CASSYGSVYEQYF. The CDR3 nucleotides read TGTGCCAGCAGTTACGGGAGTGTGTACGAGCAGTACTTC.

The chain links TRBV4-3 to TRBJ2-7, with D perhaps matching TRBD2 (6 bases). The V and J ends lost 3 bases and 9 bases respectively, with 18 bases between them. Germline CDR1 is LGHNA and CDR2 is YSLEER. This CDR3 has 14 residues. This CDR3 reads CASSQDNRGMGQYF. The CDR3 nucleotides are TGCGCCAGCAGCCAGGACAACCGCGGGATGGGGCAGTACTTC.

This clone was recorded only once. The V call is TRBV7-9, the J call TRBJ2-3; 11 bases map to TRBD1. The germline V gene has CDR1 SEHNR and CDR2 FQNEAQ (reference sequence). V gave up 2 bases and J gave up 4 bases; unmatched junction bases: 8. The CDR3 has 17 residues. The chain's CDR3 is CASSLYLGQGVSDTQYF. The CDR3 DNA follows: TGTGCCAGCAGCTTATACTTGGGACAGGGGGTTTCAGATACGCAGTATTTT.

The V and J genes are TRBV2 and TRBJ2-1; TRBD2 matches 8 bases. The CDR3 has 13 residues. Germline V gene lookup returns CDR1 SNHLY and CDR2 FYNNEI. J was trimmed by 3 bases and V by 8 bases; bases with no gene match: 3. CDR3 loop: CASLGLVYNEQFF. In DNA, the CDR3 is TGTGCCAGCTTGGGACTAGTCTACAATGAGCAGTTCTTC. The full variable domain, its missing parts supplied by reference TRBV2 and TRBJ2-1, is EPEVTQTPSHQVTQMGQEVILRCVPISNHLYFYWYRQILGQKVEFLVSFYNNEISEKSEIFDDQFSVERPDGSNFTLKIRSTKLEDSAMYFCASLGLVYNEQFFGPGTRLTVL.

The chain's CDR3 is CASSAQRGPGNTIYF. The CDR3 DNA reads as TGTGCCAGCAGTGCCCAAAGGGGCCCTGGAAACACCATATATTTT. The rearrangement links TRBV9 to TRBJ1-3, with D maybe TRBD1 (5 bases). CDR1 is SGDLS and CDR2 is YYNGEE in the germline V gene. CDR3 length equals 15 residues. V was trimmed by 5 bases and J by 2 bases, leaving 14 bases between them.

CDR3 protein: CASSQGGSSGQPQHF. DNA of the CDR3: TGTGCCAGCAGCCAAGGTGGTTCCTCGGGCCAGCCCCAGCATTTT. The V call is TRBV3-1 (or the pseudogene TRBV3-2), the J call TRBJ1-5; D is ambiguous. The CDR3 is 15 residues long. Germline CDR1 reads LGHDT; CDR2 reads YNNKEL (reference sequence). The V end was cut by 1 base, the J end by 7 bases, with 14 bases between.

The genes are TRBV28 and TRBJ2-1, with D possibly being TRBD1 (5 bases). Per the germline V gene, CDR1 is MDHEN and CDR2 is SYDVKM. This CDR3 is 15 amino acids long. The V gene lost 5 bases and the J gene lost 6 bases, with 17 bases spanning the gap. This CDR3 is CASSPSPGFRNEQFF. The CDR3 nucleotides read TGTGCCAGCAGTCCGTCGCCAGGGTTCCGCAATGAGCAGTTCTTC.

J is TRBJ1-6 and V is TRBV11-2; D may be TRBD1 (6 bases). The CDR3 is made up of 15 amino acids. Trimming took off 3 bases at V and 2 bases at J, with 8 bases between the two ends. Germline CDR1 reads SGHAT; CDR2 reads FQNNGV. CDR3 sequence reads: CASSLQGPYNSPLHF. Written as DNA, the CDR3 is TGTGCCAGCAGCTTGCAGGGGCCCTATAATTCACCCCTCCACTTT.

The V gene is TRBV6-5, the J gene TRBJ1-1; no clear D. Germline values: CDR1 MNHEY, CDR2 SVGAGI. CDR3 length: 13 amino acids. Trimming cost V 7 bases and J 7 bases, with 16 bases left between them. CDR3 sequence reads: CASMAPADIEAFF. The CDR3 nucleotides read TGTGCCAGCATGGCCCCGGCGGATATTGAAGCTTTCTTT.

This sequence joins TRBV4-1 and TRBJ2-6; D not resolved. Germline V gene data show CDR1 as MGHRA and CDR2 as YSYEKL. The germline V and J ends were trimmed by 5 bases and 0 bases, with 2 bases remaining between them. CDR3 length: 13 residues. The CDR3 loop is CASSISGANVLTF. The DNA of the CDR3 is TGCGCCAGCAGCATCTCTGGGGCCAACGTCCTGACTTTC.

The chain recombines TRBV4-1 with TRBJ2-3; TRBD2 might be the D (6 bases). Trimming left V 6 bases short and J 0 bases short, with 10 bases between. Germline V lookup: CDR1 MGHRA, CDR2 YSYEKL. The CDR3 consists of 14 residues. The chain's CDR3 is CASRRETSTDTQYF. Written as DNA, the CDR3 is TGCGCCAGCAGACGGGAGACTAGCACAGATACGCAGTATTTT.

CDR3 loop: CSVGLPGTGGETQYF. DNA of the CDR3: TGCAGCGTTGGTTTACCGGGGACAGGGGGTGAGACCCAGTACTTC. This sequence joins TRBV29-1 and TRBJ2-5; TRBD1 matches 11 bases. Germline values: CDR1 SQVTM, CDR2 ANQGSEA. Trimming removed 4 bases from V and 5 bases from J; junction bases left unmatched: 9. The CDR3 has 15 residues.

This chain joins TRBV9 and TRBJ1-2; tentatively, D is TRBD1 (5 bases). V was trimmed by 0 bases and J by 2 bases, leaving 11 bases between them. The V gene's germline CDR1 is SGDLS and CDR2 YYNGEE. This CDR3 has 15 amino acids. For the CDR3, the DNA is TGTGCCAGCAGCGTAGGTCCGGGGCAGAACTATGGCTACACCTTC. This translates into CASSVGPGQNYGYTF. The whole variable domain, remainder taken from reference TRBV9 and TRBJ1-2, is DSGVTQTPKHLITATGQRVTLRCSPRSGDLSVYWYQQSLDQGLQFLIQYYNGEERAKGNILERFSAQQFPDLHSELNLSSLELGDSALYFCASSVGPGQNYGYTFGSGTRLTVV.